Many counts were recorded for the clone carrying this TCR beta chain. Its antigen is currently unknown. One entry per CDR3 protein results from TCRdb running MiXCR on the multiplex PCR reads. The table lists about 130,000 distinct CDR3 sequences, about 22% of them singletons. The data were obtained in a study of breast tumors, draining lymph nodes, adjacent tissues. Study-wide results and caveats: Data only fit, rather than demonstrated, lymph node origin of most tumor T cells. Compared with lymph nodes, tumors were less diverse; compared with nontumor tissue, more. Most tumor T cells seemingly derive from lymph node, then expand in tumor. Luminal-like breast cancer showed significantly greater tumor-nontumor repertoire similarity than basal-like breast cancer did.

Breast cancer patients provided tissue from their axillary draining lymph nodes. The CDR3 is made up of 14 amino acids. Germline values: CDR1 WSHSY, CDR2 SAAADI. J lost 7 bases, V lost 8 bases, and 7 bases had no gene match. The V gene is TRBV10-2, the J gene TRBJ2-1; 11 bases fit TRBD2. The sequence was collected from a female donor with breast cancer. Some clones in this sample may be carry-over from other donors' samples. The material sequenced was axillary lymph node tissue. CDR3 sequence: CASQLAGVTNEQFF. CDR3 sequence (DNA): TGCGCCAGCCAACTAGCGGGAGTTACAAATGAGCAGTTCTTC.